The 25 T cell receptor beta chains reported below all come from one sample, sequenced in a study of cytomegalovirus exposure and HLA in healthy donors. The data were produced by immunoSEQ multiplex PCR, yet TCRdb's version contains in-frame clones alone and is incomplete. This table has tens of thousands of clones, around 97% appearing once. Specimen: PBMCs. Receptors were obtained from a woman aged 18 to 35 in good health and CMV-seropositive.

The chain links TRBV27 to TRBJ2-3; a possible D gene is TRBD2 (5 bases). The ends were cut back, 5 bases at V and 0 bases at J, with 6 bases in the middle. Per the germline V gene, CDR1 is MNHEY and CDR2 is SMNVEV (reference sequence). The CDR3 is 13 residues long. The CDR3 loop is CASSRTSTDTQYF. Written as DNA, the CDR3 is TGTGCCAGCAGTAGGACTAGCACAGATACGCAGTATTTT.

This chain links TRBV7-9 with TRBJ2-3, with 9 bases identical to TRBD2. CDR1 and CDR2 (germline): SEHNR, FQNEAQ (reference sequence). This CDR3 region has 13 residues. With V trimmed by 5 bases and J by 6 bases, 3 bases remained unmatched. Here the CDR3 DNA reads TGTGCCAGCAGCCCCGGACTAGCGGATACGCAGTATTTT. Translating gives CASSPGLADTQYF.

V usage is TRBV7-2 and J usage is TRBJ2-3; 7 bases align to TRBD2. Germline-derived CDR1 and CDR2 are SGHTA and FQGNSA. The CDR3 length is 15 residues. The V gene end was trimmed by 4 bases and the J gene end by 3 bases; junction bases not matched to a gene: 7. This CDR3 reads CASSWTRGGTDTQYF. Here the CDR3 DNA reads TGTGCCAGCAGCTGGACTAGAGGTGGGACAGATACGCAGTATTTT.

V and J are TRBV27 and TRBJ1-1; perhaps TRBD1 as D (6 bases). This CDR3 is 11 amino acids long. Trimming shortened V by 5 bases and J by 7 bases, and 8 bases separated the two germline ends. Germline V gene sequence: CDR1 MNHEY, CDR2 SMNVEV (reference sequence). The CDR3 DNA follows: TGTGCCAGCAGTAACAGGGTTGAAGCTTTCTTT. Amino acid sequence: CASSNRVEAFF.

This clone was picked up a small number of times. The chain has TRBV7-6 and TRBJ1-1; 8 nucleotides match TRBD1. The CDR3 runs to 15 residues. The germline V gene encodes CDR1 SGHVS and CDR2 FNYEAQ. V was clipped by 5 bases and J by 1 base; unmatched bases: 6. CDR3 sequence (DNA): TGTGCCAGCAGCCCGAAGGGGACAGGGAACACTGAAGCTTTCTTT. Translated, it gives CASSPKGTGNTEAFF.

This clone has only one observation. V is TRBV4-1 and J is TRBJ2-3, with 14 bases matching TRBD2. The germline V gene has CDR1 MGHRA and CDR2 YSYEKL. V lost 3 bases and J lost 4; bases outside the gene matches: 6. The CDR3 runs 17 residues. The DNA for the CDR3 is TGCGCCAGCAGCCACCCGACTAGCGGGAGGGCCCCAGATACGCAGTATTTT. This translates into CASSHPTSGRAPDTQYF.

The chain carries TRBV6-5 and TRBJ2-3; a weak D match, TRBD2 (5 bases). The CDR3 runs to 14 residues. Trimming stripped 2 bases from V and 5 bases from J, with 11 bases between. Germline CDR1 MNHEY, CDR2 SVGAGI. In DNA form, the CDR3 reads TGTGCCAGCAGTTACCGCCCCGGACTAGATACGCAGTATTTT. Its translation is CASSYRPGLDTQYF.

This clone has only one observation. The chain employs TRBV6-5 and TRBJ2-7, with TRBD1 as a possible D gene (5 bases). The CDR3 has 13 amino acids. Germline V gene data show CDR1 as MNHEY and CDR2 as SVGAGI. Trimming took off 10 bases at V and 0 bases at J, with 13 bases between the two ends. The CDR3: CATLQTVSYEQYF. In nucleotides, the CDR3 is TGTGCCACCCTACAGACAGTCTCCTACGAGCAGTACTTC.

The chain's CDR3 is CASSYSSGADQPQHF. CDR3 bases: TGTGCCAGCAGTTACTCGTCAGGGGCGGATCAGCCCCAGCATTTT. This chain uses TRBV6-5 with TRBJ1-5; tentatively, D is TRBD1 (6 bases). This CDR3 contains 15 residues. Trimming shortened V by 0 bases and J by 5 bases, and 11 bases separated the two germline ends. Germline-derived CDR1 and CDR2 are MNHEY and SVGAGI.

The chain carries TRBV28 and TRBJ2-3, with 8 bases aligning to TRBD2. This CDR3 spans 17 amino acids. J gave up 6 bases and V 5 bases, and 16 bases lay outside the gene matches. The V gene's germline CDR1 is MDHEN and CDR2 SYDVKM. CDR3 region: CASSPRGSGIGFDTQYF. The DNA of the CDR3 is TGTGCCAGCAGTCCCCGCGGTAGCGGGATTGGTTTCGATACGCAGTATTTT.

The V call is TRBV5-4, the J call TRBJ1-4; 9 nucleotides align to TRBD1. The V segment lost 4 bases and the J segment 7 bases; nucleotides outside the gene matches: 5. This CDR3 comprises 14 residues. Germline CDR1 is SGHNT and CDR2 is YYREEE (reference sequence). CDR3 protein: CASSTTTGGEKLFF. The DNA of the CDR3 is TGTGCCAGCAGCACAACGACAGGGGGTGAAAAACTGTTTTTT.

V usage is TRBV6-6 and J usage is TRBJ2-7; 9 bases line up with TRBD1. Germline CDR1 and CDR2: MNHNY and SVGAGI (reference sequence). This CDR3 spans 14 amino acids. The V gene end was trimmed by 7 bases and the J gene end by 4 bases; junction bases not matched to a gene: 8. CDR3 sequence (DNA): TGTGCCAGCACCATAACAGGGGGCTCGTACGAGCAGTACTTC. Its protein is CASTITGGSYEQYF.

This sequence joins TRBV11-2 and TRBJ2-1; 11 positions match TRBD2. Germline V lookup: CDR1 SGHAT, CDR2 FQNNGV. The CDR3 length is 19 residues. With V trimmed by 0 bases and J by 1 base, 8 bases remained unmatched. In DNA form, the CDR3 reads TGTGCCAGCAGCTTAGATCCGGGACTAGCGGAAGCTTCCTACAATGAGCAGTTCTTC. This gives the protein CASSLDPGLAEASYNEQFF.

The chain couples TRBV5-6 to TRBJ2-2; TRBD1 aligns across 10 bases. The CDR3 extends over 15 amino acids. Germline CDR1 reads SGHDT; CDR2 reads YYEEEE. The V gene end was trimmed by 1 base and the J gene end by 4 bases; junction bases not matched to a gene: 1. The CDR3 bases are TGTGCCAGCAGCTTGAGGGACAGGGGCACCGGGGAGCTGTTTTTT. Its protein is CASSLRDRGTGELFF.

V usage is TRBV7-3 and J usage is TRBJ2-4, with D perhaps matching TRBD1 (6 bases). The CDR3 is 14 residues long. Deletions cut 5 bases from V and 8 bases from J, with 16 bases between. Germline-derived CDR1 and CDR2 are SGHTA and FQGTGA. The CDR3 bases are TGTGCCAGCAGCCTACGACAGGACATCGACATTCAGTACTTC. Translated: CASSLRQDIDIQYF.

The chain couples TRBV5-4 to TRBJ2-7; 10 positions agree with TRBD1. V dropped 2 bases and J dropped 4; count of bases not matched to a gene: 3. The germline V gene encodes CDR1 SGHNT and CDR2 YYREEE (reference sequence). The CDR3 runs to 14 residues. CDR3 amino acids: CASSFGTGDYEQYF. CDR3 bases: TGTGCCAGCAGCTTCGGGACAGGGGATTACGAGCAGTACTTC.

The V gene is TRBV19, the J gene TRBJ1-5; TRBD1 aligns across 7 bases. The CDR3 totals 15 residues. Germline values: CDR1 LNHDA, CDR2 SQIVND (reference sequence). Trimming removed 6 bases from V and 3 bases from J; junction bases left unmatched: 8. DNA of the CDR3: TGTGCCAGTAGACAGGGGTCTAAGGACAATCAGCCCCAGCATTTT. It yields the protein CASRQGSKDNQPQHF.

The chain uses TRBV19 and TRBJ2-2, with 11 bases that match TRBD2. CDR1 and CDR2 (germline): LNHDA, SQIVND (reference sequence). Trimming took 3 bases from V and 6 from J; bases not matched to a gene: 3. The CDR3 has 15 amino acids. The DNA of the CDR3 is TGTGCCAGTAGTATTATAGCGGGAGGGGCCGGGGAGCTGTTTTTT. Protein: CASSIIAGGAGELFF.

The J gene is TRBJ2-1, the V gene TRBV7-9; D uncertain. Trimming shortened V by 4 bases and J by 0 bases, and 10 bases separated the two germline ends. CDR3 length: 15 amino acids. From germline, CDR1 is SEHNR and CDR2 FQNEAQ (reference sequence). CDR3 bases: TGTGCCAGCAGCTCGGTAGCCTCCTCCTACAATGAGCAGTTCTTC. Translating gives CASSSVASSYNEQFF. Full variable domain (missing parts from reference TRBV7-9 and TRBJ2-1): DTGVSQNPRHKITKRGQNVTFRCDPISEHNRLYWYRQTLGQGPEFLTYFQNEAQLEKSRLLSDRFSAERPKGSFSTLEIQRTEQGDSAMYLCASSSVASSYNEQFFGPGTRLTVL.

This chain links TRBV27 with TRBJ1-1; D perhaps matches TRBD1 (5 bases). From germline, CDR1 is MNHEY and CDR2 SMNVEV (reference sequence). The CDR3 is 15 amino acids. Trimming left V 5 bases short and J 3 bases short, with 16 bases between. CDR3 sequence (DNA): TGTGCCAGCAGTCCACTCAGGGAAATAGACACTGAAGCTTTCTTT. This gives the protein CASSPLREIDTEAFF.

This chain uses TRBV30 with TRBJ2-3, with no clear D. In germline, CDR1 is GTSNPN, CDR2 SVGIG (reference sequence). CDR3 length: 14 residues. Deletions cut 5 bases from V and 5 bases from J, with 17 bases between. The CDR3 region has the DNA TGTGCCTGGGCAACTACGACCTACGGAGATACGCAGTATTTT. Its protein is CAWATTTYGDTQYF.

This clone was recorded only once. The chain joins TRBV6-5 to TRBJ1-2; 10 bases are shared with TRBD1. Trimming cost V 5 bases and J 8 bases; bases outside gene matches: 5. This CDR3 has 13 amino acids. Germline assignment: CDR1 MNHEY and CDR2 SVGAGI. Here the CDR3 DNA reads TGTGCCAGCAGTCGACAGGGGGCGAAAGGCTACACCTTC. Translating gives CASSRQGAKGYTF.

The chain combines TRBV19 with TRBJ1-2; D may be TRBD1 (5 bases). V was shortened by 3 bases and J by 1 base, with 18 bases between the two germline ends. The CDR3 runs to 17 residues. Germline CDR1 is LNHDA and CDR2 is SQIVND (reference sequence). CDR3: CASSISPTGSDNYGYTF. The CDR3 DNA reads TGTGCCAGTAGTATCTCCCCAACAGGCAGCGATAACTATGGCTACACCTTC.

The chain carries TRBV6-5 and TRBJ2-2; 13 bases line up with TRBD2. There are 14 residues in the CDR3. Germline CDR1 reads MNHEY; CDR2 reads SVGAGI. The V and J ends lost 11 bases and 7 bases, in that order; junction bases with no gene match: 7. CDR3: CAGGTSGISGELFF. CDR3 nucleotide sequence: TGTGCCGGCGGGACTAGCGGGATTAGCGGGGAGCTGTTTTTT.

The CDR3 DNA reads as TGTGCCAGCACCCCCCCCGGGAACTCCTACGAGCAGTACTTC. It yields the protein CASTPPGNSYEQYF. This chain connects TRBV2 to TRBJ2-7; D might be TRBD2 (5 bases). With 7 bases removed from V and 0 bases from J, the gap between germline ends came to 13 bases. In germline, CDR1 is SNHLY, CDR2 FYNNEI. CDR3 length equals 14 residues.